This T cell receptor (beta chain) came from a study of T-cell memory formation after mild COVID-19. Study-level information: TCR clusters largely stayed donor specific.

On this clonotype itself: The antigen remains undetermined.

TCRdb recomputed calls from the 5' RACE reads with MiXCR, one row per CDR3 protein. The data hold around 300,000 distinct CDR3 sequences, with more than 15% observed a single time. The study, taken as a whole, reports: Clones that got smaller from day 15 to 85 had even CD4/CD8, while clones growing later tipped toward CD4+. There were some responding clones in pre-infection memory, which suggested that cross-reactive memory had joined.

The CDR3 sequence is 13 residues long. Trimming left V 8 bases short and J 3 bases short, with 12 bases between. The germline V gene has CDR1 SGHRS and CDR2 YFSETQ. This clonotype originated in a man aged 18 to 30 who had mild COVID-19 (a few samples of this study predate the infection). Cell type and time point are not known. The rearrangement uses TRBV5-1 and TRBJ2-1; TRBD2 is a possible D gene (6 bases). The sequenced sample consisted of PBMCs or a T cell subset sorted from them (not recorded which). In nucleotides, the CDR3 is TGCGCCAGTAGACCCGGGGGCTACAATGAGCAGTTCTTC. Translation: CASRPGGYNEQFF.